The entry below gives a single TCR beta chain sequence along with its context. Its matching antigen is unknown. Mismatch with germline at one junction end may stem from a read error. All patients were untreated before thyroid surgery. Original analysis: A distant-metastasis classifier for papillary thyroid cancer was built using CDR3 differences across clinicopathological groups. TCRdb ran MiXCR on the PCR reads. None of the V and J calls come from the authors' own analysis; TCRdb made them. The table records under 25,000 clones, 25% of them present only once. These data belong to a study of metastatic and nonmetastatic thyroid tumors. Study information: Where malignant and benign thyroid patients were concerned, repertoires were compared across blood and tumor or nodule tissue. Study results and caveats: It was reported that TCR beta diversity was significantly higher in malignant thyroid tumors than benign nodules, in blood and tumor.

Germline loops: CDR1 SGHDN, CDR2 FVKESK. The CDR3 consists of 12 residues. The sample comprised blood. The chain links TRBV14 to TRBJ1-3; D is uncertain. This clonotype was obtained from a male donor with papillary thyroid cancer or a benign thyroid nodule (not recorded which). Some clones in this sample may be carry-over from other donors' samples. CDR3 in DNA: TGTGCCATCAGCCAAGTCGGAGACACCATATATTTT. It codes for CAISQVGDTIYF.